This TCR beta chain emerged from a study of T cells in Graves' hyperthyroidism and ophthalmopathy. V shed 5 bases and J 4 bases; nucleotides not matched to a gene: 6. The CDR3 sequence is 13 residues long. Germline-derived CDR1 and CDR2 are DFQATT and SNEGSKA (reference sequence). The source material, RNA transcripts, was used to amplify TCR beta CDR3 regions. The primer set for the first-round RT-PCR of the TCR CDR3 was HTBI. TCRdb recomputed calls from the multiplex PCR reads with MiXCR, one row per CDR3 protein. The table has around 520,000 distinct CDR3 sequences, around 15% seen once. This clonotype appeared a few times.

Sequencing input: blood. The gene calls are TRBV20-1 and TRBJ2-7; TRBD2 aligns across 9 bases. This sequence originates from a woman aged 40 to 50 with Graves' hyperthyroidism. This CDR3 reads CSAFSGGTYEQYF. CDR3 nucleotide sequence: TGCAGTGCTTTTAGCGGGGGTACTTACGAGCAGTACTTC.